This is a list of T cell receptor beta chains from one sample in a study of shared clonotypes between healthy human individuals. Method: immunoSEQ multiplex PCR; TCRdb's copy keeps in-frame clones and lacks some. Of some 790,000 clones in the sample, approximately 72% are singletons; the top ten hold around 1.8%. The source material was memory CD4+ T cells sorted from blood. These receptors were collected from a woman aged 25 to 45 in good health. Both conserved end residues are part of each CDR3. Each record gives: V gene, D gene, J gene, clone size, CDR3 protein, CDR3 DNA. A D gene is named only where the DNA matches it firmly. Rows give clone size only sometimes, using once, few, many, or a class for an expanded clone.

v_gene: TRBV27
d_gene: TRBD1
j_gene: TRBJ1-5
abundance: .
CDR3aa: CASSPLQGVEQPQHF
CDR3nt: TGTGCCAGCAGTCCGCTACAGGGGGTGGAGCAGCCCCAGCATTTT

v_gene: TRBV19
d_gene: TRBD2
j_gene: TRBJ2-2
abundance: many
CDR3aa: CASSKREGPSGELFF
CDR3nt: TGTGCCAGTAGTAAACGGGAGGGCCCGAGCGGGGAGCTGTTTTTT

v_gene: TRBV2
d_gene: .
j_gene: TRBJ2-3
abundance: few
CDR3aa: CASSGFREDTQYF
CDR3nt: TGTGCCAGCAGTGGGTTTAGGGAGGATACGCAGTATTTT

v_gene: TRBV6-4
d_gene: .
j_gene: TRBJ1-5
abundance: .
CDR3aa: CASSLQGGDQPQHF
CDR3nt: TGTGCCAGCAGTTTACAGGGCGGAGATCAGCCCCAGCATTTT

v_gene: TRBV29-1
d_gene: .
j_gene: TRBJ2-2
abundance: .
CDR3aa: CSVQSREHTGELFF
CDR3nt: TGCAGCGTCCAAAGCCGGGAACACACCGGGGAGCTGTTTTTT

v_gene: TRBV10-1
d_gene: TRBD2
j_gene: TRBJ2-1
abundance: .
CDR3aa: CASKSSGSSYNEQFF
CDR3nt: TGCGCCAGTAAGTCTAGCGGTAGCTCCTACAATGAGCAGTTCTTC

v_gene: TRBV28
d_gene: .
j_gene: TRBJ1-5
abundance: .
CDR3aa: CASSTISSDQPQHF
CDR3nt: TGTGCCAGCAGTACAATTTCCAGCGATCAGCCCCAGCATTTT

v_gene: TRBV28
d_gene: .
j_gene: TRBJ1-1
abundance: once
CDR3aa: CASRAGGTPKNTEAFF
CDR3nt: TGTGCCAGCAGGGCGGGGGGGACACCAAAAAACACTGAAGCTTTCTTT

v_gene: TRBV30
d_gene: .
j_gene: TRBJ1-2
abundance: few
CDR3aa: CAWSSGTLYGYTF
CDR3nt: TGTGCCTGGAGTTCCGGGACACTCTATGGCTACACCTTC

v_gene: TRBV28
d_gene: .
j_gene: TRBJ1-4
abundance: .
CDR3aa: CASSFGGAGEKLFF
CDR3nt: TGTGCCAGCAGTTTTGGAGGGGCGGGTGAAAAACTGTTTTTT

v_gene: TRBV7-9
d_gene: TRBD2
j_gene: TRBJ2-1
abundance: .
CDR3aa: CASSSLAGGSYNEQFF
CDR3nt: TGTGCCAGCAGCTCGTTAGCGGGAGGCTCCTACAATGAGCAGTTCTTC

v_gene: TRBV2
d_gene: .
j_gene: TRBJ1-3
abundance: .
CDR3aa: CASSESQGRSTGGNTIYF
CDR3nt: TGTGCCAGCAGTGAAAGTCAGGGGAGATCGACTGGTGGAAACACCATATATTTT

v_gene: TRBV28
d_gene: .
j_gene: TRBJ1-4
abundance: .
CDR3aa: CASNRPQDEKLFF
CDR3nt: TGTGCCAGCAACCGACCCCAGGATGAAAAACTGTTTTTT

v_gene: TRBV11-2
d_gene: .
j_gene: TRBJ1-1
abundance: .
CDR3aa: CASSTQKDTEAFF
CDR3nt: TGTGCCAGCAGCACGCAGAAAGACACTGAAGCTTTCTTT

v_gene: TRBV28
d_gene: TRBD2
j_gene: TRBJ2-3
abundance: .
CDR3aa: CASSLTGRLAGERGTDTQYF
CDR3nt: TGTGCCAGCAGTCTAACCGGTAGACTAGCGGGAGAGCGAGGCACAGATACGCAGTATTTT

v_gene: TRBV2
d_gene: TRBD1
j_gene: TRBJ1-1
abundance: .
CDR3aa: CASTFGQGTDTEAFF
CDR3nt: TGTGCCAGCACTTTCGGACAGGGGACGGACACTGAAGCTTTCTTT

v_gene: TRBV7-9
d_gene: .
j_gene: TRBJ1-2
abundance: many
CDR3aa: CASSLRGYGYTF
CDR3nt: TGTGCCAGCAGCTTGCGGGGATATGGCTACACCTTC

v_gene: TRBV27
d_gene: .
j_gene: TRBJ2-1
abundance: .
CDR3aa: CASSSWAEAGGEQFF
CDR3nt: TGTGCCAGCAGTTCTTGGGCAGAGGCAGGGGGGGAGCAGTTCTTC

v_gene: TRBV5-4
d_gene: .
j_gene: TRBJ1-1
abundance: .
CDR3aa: CASSFGQENTEAFF
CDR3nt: TGTGCCAGCAGCTTTGGCCAGGAGAACACTGAAGCTTTCTTT

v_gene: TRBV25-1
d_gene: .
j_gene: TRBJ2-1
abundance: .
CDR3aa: CASQTRDQEQFF
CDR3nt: TGTGCCAGCCAAACCAGGGATCAAGAGCAGTTCTTC

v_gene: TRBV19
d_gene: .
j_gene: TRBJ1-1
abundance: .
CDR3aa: CASSGTVLEAFF
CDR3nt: TGTGCCAGTAGTGGGACGGTTCTGGAAGCTTTCTTT

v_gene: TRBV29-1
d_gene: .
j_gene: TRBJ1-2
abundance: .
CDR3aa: CSVLGASGYTF
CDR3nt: TGCAGCGTTCTGGGGGCTTCCGGCTACACCTTC

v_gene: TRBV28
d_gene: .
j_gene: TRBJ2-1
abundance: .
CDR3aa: CASTTHGLQFF
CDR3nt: TGTGCCAGCACGACTCATGGGTTGCAGTTCTTC